A single sample gave rise to the 26 T cell receptor beta chains below, sequenced in a study of T-cell memory formation after mild COVID-19. TCRdb reanalysed the 5' RACE reads using MiXCR and keeps one entry per CDR3 protein. The data contain 250,000 to 350,000 distinct CDR3 sequences, 15% to 20% of them singletons. Sequenced sample: PBMCs or a T cell subset sorted from them (not recorded which). These TCRs come from a man between 18 and 35 years old who had mild COVID-19 (a few samples of this study predate the infection). Cell type and time point are not known.

The rearrangement uses TRBV27 and TRBJ1-4, with D possibly being TRBD1 (5 bases). V was trimmed by 7 bases and J by 4 bases, leaving 22 bases between them. The CDR3 sequence is 17 residues long. The germline gives CDR1 MNHEY, CDR2 SMNVEV (reference sequence). The CDR3 nucleotides are TGTGCCAGCACTGAAAGTCAGCCGGGACCGAGTAATGAAAAACTGTTTTTT. It specifies CASTESQPGPSNEKLFF. Full variable domain (rest looked up from reference TRBV27 and TRBJ1-4): EAQVTQNPRYLITVTGKKLTVTCSQNMNHEYMSWYRQDPGLGLRQIYYSMNVEVTDKGDVPEGYKVSRKEKRNFPLILESPSPNQTSLYFCASTESQPGPSNEKLFFGSGTQLSVL.

This chain connects TRBV24-1 to TRBJ1-2; the D is unclear. CDR3 length equals 12 residues. Germline values: CDR1 KGHDR, CDR2 SFDVKD. The CDR3 loop is CATSVDNYGYTF. The CDR3 DNA sequence: TGTGCAACTTCGGTGGACAACTATGGCTACACCTTC.

This clonotype came up a few times. DNA for the CDR3: TGTGCCTGGAGTGAATTGAACTATGGCTACACCTTC. Its protein is CAWSELNYGYTF. The rearrangement links TRBV30 to TRBJ1-2; no reliable D call. The germline CDR1 and CDR2 sequences are GTSNPN and SVGIG (reference sequence). V lost 1 base, J lost 2 bases, and 5 bases lay in between. This CDR3 comprises 12 residues.

V is TRBV5-6 and J is TRBJ2-7, with D possibly being TRBD2 (5 bases). Germline-derived CDR1 and CDR2 are SGHDT and YYEEEE. V dropped 0 bases and J dropped 5 bases, with 15 bases sitting between them. This CDR3 region has 15 residues. The CDR3 reads CASSLVGSRLHEQYV. For the CDR3, the DNA is TGTGCCAGCAGCTTGGTAGGGAGTAGGCTCCACGAGCAGTACGTC.

The V call is TRBV9, the J call TRBJ1-1, with no clear D. The germline V and J ends were trimmed by 0 bases and 12 bases, with 15 bases remaining between them. Per the germline V gene, CDR1 is SGDLS and CDR2 is YYNGEE. The length of the CDR3 is 13 residues. The CDR3 is CASSVAGEARTFF. The CDR3 DNA reads as TGTGCCAGCAGCGTAGCTGGGGAGGCGCGGACTTTCTTT.

The chain joins TRBV7-9 to TRBJ1-5; D ambiguous. Trimming left V 3 bases short and J 3 bases short, with 9 bases between. Germline CDR1 and CDR2: SEHNR and FQNEAQ (reference sequence). CDR3 length: 14 amino acids. The CDR3: CASSFSDTNQPQHF. The CDR3 DNA is TGTGCCAGCAGCTTTAGTGACACCAATCAGCCCCAGCATTTT.

In its sample, this clonotype was seen a few times. The V gene is TRBV6-2 or TRBV6-3, the J gene TRBJ2-1; unclear D gene. The ends were cut back, 7 bases at V and 2 bases at J, with 15 bases in the middle. Germline CDR1 is MNHEY and CDR2 is SVGEGT. This CDR3 has 15 residues. CDR3 in amino acids: CASIAPKSAYNEQFF. CDR3 coding DNA: TGTGCCAGCATAGCCCCTAAGAGCGCCTACAATGAGCAGTTCTTC.

The chain has TRBV7-2 and TRBJ1-1; D possibly corresponds to TRBD1 (5 bases). From germline, CDR1 is SGHTA and CDR2 FQGNSA. The CDR3 loop spans 15 amino acids. V dropped 2 bases and J dropped 0 bases, with 10 bases sitting between them. CDR3 protein: CASSLYPGLNTEAFF. The CDR3 nucleotides read TGTGCCAGCAGCTTATACCCAGGGCTGAACACTGAAGCTTTCTTT.

This clonotype was seen a few times. The chain is built from TRBV7-3 and TRBJ2-4, with 9 bases fitting TRBD1. Germline V gives CDR1 SGHTA, CDR2 FQGTGA. The J segment lost 12 bases and the V segment lost 0 bases, leaving 12 bases of the junction unmatched. The CDR3 runs to 16 residues. The CDR3 DNA follows: TGTGCCAGCAGCTTAACGCGAACAGGGGGCGCGACCACTCAGTACTTC. This gives the protein CASSLTRTGGATTQYF.

This sequence joins TRBV6-5 and TRBJ2-2; the match to TRBD1 covers 9 bases. The CDR3 consists of 14 residues. Germline CDR1 reads MNHEY; CDR2 reads SVGAGI. Trimming at V came to 8 bases and at J to 5 bases, leaving 6 bases not matched to a gene. The CDR3 protein is CASALGTGTGELFF. CDR3 DNA: TGTGCCAGCGCCCTTGGGACAGGGACCGGGGAGCTGTTTTTT.

This clonotype was detected a few times. V and J are TRBV20-1 and TRBJ2-5; 9 nucleotides line up with TRBD1. After removal of 6 bases from V and 1 base from J, the junction contained 6 bases not matched to a gene. The CDR3 covers 14 residues. Germline loops: CDR1 DFQATT, CDR2 SNEGSKA (reference sequence). DNA of the CDR3: TGCAGTGCCCCGAGGGACAGGGCCCAAGAGACCCAGTACTTC. Translation gives CSAPRDRAQETQYF.

This clonotype was counted between two and nine times. The chain carries TRBV3-1 and TRBJ1-6; TRBD1 might be the D (5 bases). V lost 0 bases, J lost 10 bases, and 13 bases lay in between. In germline, CDR1 is LGHDT, CDR2 YNNKEL (reference sequence). This CDR3 has 15 residues. The CDR3 loop is CASSQEGLGGSPLHF. In DNA, the CDR3 is TGTGCCAGCAGCCAAGAGGGTCTTGGGGGATCACCCCTCCACTTT.

The rearrangement joins TRBV20-1 to TRBJ2-3; 10 bases are a match to TRBD1. The CDR3 runs to 15 residues. Germline values: CDR1 DFQATT, CDR2 SNEGSKA (reference sequence). The V and J ends lost 3 bases and 7 bases, in that order; junction bases with no gene match: 10. CDR3 sequence reads: CSASLRDRGKYTQYF. The CDR3 nucleotides read TGCAGTGCTAGCTTACGGGACAGGGGAAAGTATACGCAGTATTTT.

In its sample, this clonotype was seen once. V is TRBV6-5 and J is TRBJ1-1; tentative D call: TRBD1 (5 bases). Germline CDR1 and CDR2: MNHEY and SVGAGI. CDR3 size: 13 residues. V dropped 6 bases and J dropped 5 bases, with 13 bases sitting between them. This CDR3 is CASSRDLGTEAFF. The DNA of the CDR3 is TGTGCCAGCAGCAGGGACTTGGGGACTGAAGCTTTCTTT.

This rearrangement joins TRBV12-3 or TRBV12-4 to TRBJ2-3, with D tentatively TRBD2 (7 bases). V dropped 3 bases and J dropped 4 bases, with 20 bases sitting between them. The CDR3 loop spans 17 amino acids. This chain's CDR3 is CASSFHLGGAGSDTQYF. The CDR3 DNA follows: TGTGCCAGCAGTTTTCATCTGGGGGGGGCAGGTTCAGATACGCAGTATTTT.

The genes are TRBV5-5 and TRBJ2-7, with TRBD1 matching over 8 bases. The CDR3 spans 14 residues. The germline V gene has CDR1 SGHKS and CDR2 YYEKEE (reference sequence). V shed 4 bases, J shed 4 bases, and the junction held 7 bases outside the gene matches. The DNA for the CDR3 is TGTGCCAGCAGCCGGGGGCAGGGGGCTTACGAGCAGTACTTC. Encoded protein: CASSRGQGAYEQYF.

This clonotype was seen more than once but under ten times. The J gene is TRBJ2-7, the V gene TRBV7-8; 7 bases match TRBD1. The germline V gene encodes CDR1 SGHVS and CDR2 FQNEAQ. The CDR3 has 15 amino acids. After removal of 5 bases from V and 5 bases from J, the junction contained 12 bases not matched to a gene. The CDR3 is CASSRDRVGLNEQYF. CDR3 nucleotides: TGTGCCAGCAGCCGAGACAGGGTTGGCCTCAACGAGCAGTACTTC.

The rearrangement uses TRBV28 and TRBJ2-3, with D perhaps matching TRBD1 (6 bases). The CDR3 runs to 14 residues. Germline V gene lookup returns CDR1 MDHEN and CDR2 SYDVKM. The V end was cut by 5 bases, the J end by 4 bases, with 13 bases between. The CDR3 loop reads CASSRQGSADTQYF. In DNA form, the CDR3 reads TGTGCCAGCAGTCGTCAGGGGTCCGCAGATACGCAGTATTTT.

This clonotype was seen many times. The chain joins TRBV27 to TRBJ2-3, with a possible D match to TRBD2 (5 bases). Germline lookup yields CDR1 MNHEY and CDR2 SMNVEV (reference sequence). Trimming stripped 2 bases from V and 2 bases from J, with 11 bases between. The CDR3 is made up of 15 amino acids. CDR3 DNA sequence: TGTGCCAGCAGTTTAAGGACTCCTGACACAGATACGCAGTATTTT. Residues: CASSLRTPDTDTQYF.

This clonotype was recorded a few times. The rearrangement links TRBV4-3 to TRBJ2-2; tentative D call: TRBD1 (6 bases). CDR3 length equals 15 residues. Per the germline V gene, CDR1 is LGHNA and CDR2 is YSLEER. The ends were cut back, 1 base at V and 7 bases at J, with 13 bases in the middle. CDR3: CASSQGQVPGGELFF. The CDR3 DNA is TGCGCCAGCAGCCAAGGACAGGTTCCGGGCGGGGAGCTGTTTTTT.

The sample holds a few counts of this clonotype. J is TRBJ1-1 and V is TRBV4-1; D not certain. This CDR3 has 14 amino acids. Germline V gene sequence: CDR1 MGHRA, CDR2 YSYEKL. Trimming removed 1 base at V and 1 base at J, with 7 bases between. This CDR3 is CASSQGGKNTEAFF. CDR3 nucleotide sequence: TGCGCCAGCAGCCAAGGCGGGAAGAACACTGAAGCTTTCTTT.

This clonotype occurred a few times. The gene calls are TRBV5-1 and TRBJ2-3; 8 bases match TRBD1. This CDR3 comprises 15 residues. V was clipped by 3 bases and J by 1 base; unmatched bases: 4. Germline V gene sequence: CDR1 SGHRS, CDR2 YFSETQ. CDR3 coding DNA: TGCGCCAGCAGCTCTCCGGGACAGGGCACAGATACGCAGTATTTT. It is translated as CASSSPGQGTDTQYF.

This chain connects TRBV19 to TRBJ2-3; 8 nucleotides match TRBD1. Germline V CDR1 and CDR2: LNHDA, SQIVND (reference sequence). This CDR3 has 15 amino acids. V lost 1 base to trimming and J lost 4 bases; unmatched junction nucleotides: 4. The CDR3 here is CASSIGTGSADTQYF. CDR3 DNA: TGTGCCAGTAGTATAGGGACAGGGAGCGCAGATACGCAGTATTTT.

This clonotype was picked up a small number of times. The genes are TRBV7-2 and TRBJ2-7; the match to TRBD2 covers 8 bases. The germline CDR1 and CDR2 sequences are SGHTA and FQGNSA. The CDR3 totals 13 residues. Trimming cost V 1 base and J 6 bases; bases outside gene matches: 2. The CDR3 loop reads CASSLDTSGEQYV. CDR3 coding DNA: TGTGCCAGCAGCTTAGACACTAGCGGCGAGCAGTACGTC.

This clonotype was recorded a few times. The chain has TRBV7-2 and TRBJ2-1, with D possibly being TRBD2 (7 bases). Germline lookup yields CDR1 SGHTA and CDR2 FQGNSA. V dropped 3 bases and J dropped 2 bases, with 11 bases sitting between them. The CDR3 covers 15 residues. The CDR3: CASSFGGATYNEQFF. The CDR3 DNA follows: TGTGCCAGCAGCTTTGGGGGGGCCACCTACAATGAGCAGTTCTTC.

In this sample, this clonotype turned up many times. The gene calls are TRBV5-4 and TRBJ2-1; no clear D gene. Germline CDR1 SGHNT, CDR2 YYREEE (reference sequence). V was clipped by 1 base and J by 10 bases, with 6 bases between them. The CDR3 covers 11 residues. As DNA, the CDR3 is TGTGCCAGCAGCTTGTTTGAGGAGCAGTTCTTC. It is translated as CASSLFEEQFF.